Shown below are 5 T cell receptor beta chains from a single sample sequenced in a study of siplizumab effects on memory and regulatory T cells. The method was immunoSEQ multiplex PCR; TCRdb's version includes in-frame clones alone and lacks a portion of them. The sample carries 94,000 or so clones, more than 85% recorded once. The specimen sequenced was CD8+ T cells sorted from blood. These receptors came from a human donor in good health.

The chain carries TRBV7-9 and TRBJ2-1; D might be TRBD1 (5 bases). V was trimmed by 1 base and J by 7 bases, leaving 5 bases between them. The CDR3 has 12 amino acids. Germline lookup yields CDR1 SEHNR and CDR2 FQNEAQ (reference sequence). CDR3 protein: CASSLEGNEQFF. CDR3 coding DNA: TGTGCCAGCAGCTTAGAGGGGAATGAGCAGTTCTTC.

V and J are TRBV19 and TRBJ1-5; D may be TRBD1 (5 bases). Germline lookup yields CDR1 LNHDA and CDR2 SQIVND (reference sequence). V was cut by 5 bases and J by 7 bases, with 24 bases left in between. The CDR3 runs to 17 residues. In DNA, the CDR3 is TGTGCCAGTAGTGTTCAGACGGGGACTGTAGGCTGGCAGCCCCAGCATTTT. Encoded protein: CASSVQTGTVGWQPQHF.

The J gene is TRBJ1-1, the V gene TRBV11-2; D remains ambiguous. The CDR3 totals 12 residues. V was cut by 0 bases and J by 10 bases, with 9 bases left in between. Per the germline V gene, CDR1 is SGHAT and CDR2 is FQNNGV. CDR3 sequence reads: CASSLDFDIAFF. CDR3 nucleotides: TGTGCCAGCAGCTTAGATTTCGACATAGCTTTCTTT.

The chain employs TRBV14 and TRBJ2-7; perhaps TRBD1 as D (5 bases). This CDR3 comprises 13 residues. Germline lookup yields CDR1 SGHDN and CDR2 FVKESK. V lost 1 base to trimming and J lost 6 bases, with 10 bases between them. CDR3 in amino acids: CASSQGGAVEQYF. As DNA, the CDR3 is TGTGCCAGCAGCCAAGGGGGCGCCGTCGAGCAGTACTTC.

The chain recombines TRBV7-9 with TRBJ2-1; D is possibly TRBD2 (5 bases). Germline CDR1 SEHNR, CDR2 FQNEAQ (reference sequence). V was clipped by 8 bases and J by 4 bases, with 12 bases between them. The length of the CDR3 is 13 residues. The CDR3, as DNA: TGTGCCAGCGTAACGAGCGGTTACAATGAGCAGTTCTTC. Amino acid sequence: CASVTSGYNEQFF. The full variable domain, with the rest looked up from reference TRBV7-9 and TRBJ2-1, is DTGVSQNPRHKITKRGQNVTFRCDPISEHNRLYWYRQTLGQGPEFLTYFQNEAQLEKSRLLSDRFSAERPKGSFSTLEIQRTEQGDSAMYLCASVTSGYNEQFFGPGTRLTVL.